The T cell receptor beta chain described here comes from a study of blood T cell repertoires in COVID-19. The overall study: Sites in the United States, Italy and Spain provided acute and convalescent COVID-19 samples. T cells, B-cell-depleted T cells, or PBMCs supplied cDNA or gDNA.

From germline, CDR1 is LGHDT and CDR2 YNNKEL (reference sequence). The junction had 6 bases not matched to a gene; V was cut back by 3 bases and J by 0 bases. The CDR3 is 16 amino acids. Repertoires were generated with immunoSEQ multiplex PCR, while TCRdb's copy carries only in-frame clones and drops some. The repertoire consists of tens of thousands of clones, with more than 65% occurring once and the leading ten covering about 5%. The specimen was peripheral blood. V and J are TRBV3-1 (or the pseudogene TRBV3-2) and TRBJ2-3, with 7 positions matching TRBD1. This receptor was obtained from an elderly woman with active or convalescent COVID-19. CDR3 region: CASSHYRGYSTDTQYF. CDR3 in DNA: TGTGCCAGCAGCCATTACAGGGGTTATAGCACAGATACGCAGTATTTT.